This T cell receptor (beta chain) was identified in a study of OX40 agonist ivuxolimab in advanced cancers. Regarding the research as a whole: The costimulatory receptor OX40 (CD134) was targeted by ivuxolimab, a fully human IgG2 agonistic monoclonal antibody. Intravenous ivuxolimab was administered to patients every 2 weeks at six dose levels: 0.01, 0.1, 0.3, 1.5, 3 and 10 mg/kg. Of the approximately 54 patients in dose escalation, approximately 20 had hepatocellular carcinoma, around 15 had melanoma, 9 had renal cell carcinoma and 9 had head and neck cancer. A male proportion of 82.7% and a mean age of 60 years, ranging from about 23 to 90, were recorded for the dose-escalation cohort. Patients were allowed to have had prior anti-PD-1, anti-PD-L1 or anti-CTLA-4 therapy, and 40% of the dose-escalation patients had been treated with checkpoint inhibitors. Partial responses were achieved by three dose-escalation patients, of whom one had hepatocellular carcinoma and two had cutaneous melanoma. Peripheral TCRbeta sequencing was intended to test whether TCR sequence diversity was altered and clonal T-cell expansion was caused by ivuxolimab. The paper reports the monotherapy dose-escalation portion (N = 52 patients) of the phase I ivuxolimab trial.

The CDR3 holds 13 amino acids from the cysteine to the phenylalanine. The CDR3 DNA has 39 bases and is translated from base 1. According to the germline V gene, CDR1 reads SGHDN and CDR2 reads FVKESK. V loses 3 bases, J loses 6 bases, and the germline ends lie 11 bases apart. Patients with a history of autoimmune disease or receiving systemic immunosuppression were excluded from the trial. Peripheral blood for TCR sequencing was drawn from every dose cohort at baseline, at cycle 4 day 1 and at cycle 7 day 1. Samples were obtained from an open-label, multicenter, first-in-human phase I dose-escalation trial of ivuxolimab. Adults with locally advanced or metastatic head and neck squamous cell, hepatocellular, melanoma or renal cell carcinoma were enrolled in the trial. Before TCR sequencing, CD4+ T cells and CD8+ T cells were sorted from peripheral blood as separate populations. To sequence the TCRbeta CDR3 region, genomic DNA was isolated from the sorted cells. The immunoSEQ Assay was used to sequence the TCRbeta CDR3 regions. In its TCRdb copy, this immuneACCESS table keeps in-frame sequences only and misses some clones. Where compared with another copy, unresolved V genes explain less than half of these, and the others have no known cause. The sample includes 53,000 or so clones, with 80% to 85% observed a single time. Less than 0.85% of the sample comes from the top ten.

With respect to this clone: The specificity of this receptor is unknown. No quality values exist for individual bases; no much larger clone is one base distant.

Overall study results and their limits: Antigen specificity was not determined for the clonally expanded peripheral T cells. After ivuxolimab, expanded clones were on average more numerous among CD8+ T cells than among CD4+ T cells. In partial responders in the 0.1-3.0 mg/kg groups, normalized peripheral clonal expansion was found to be among the lowest, especially among CD8+ T cells. At doses of 0.1 to 3.0 mg/kg, clonal expansion of both CD4+ and CD8+ blood T cells was observed from baseline to week 6. Low levels of normalized T-cell clonal expansion were also shown by some nonresponding patients.

The rearranged segments are TRBV14 and TRBJ1-2, with a weak D call of TRBD1 (6 bases match). Sample: CD4+ or CD8+ T cells sorted from blood, taken in a trial of the OX40 agonist ivuxolimab. The sequence was collected from an adult with an advanced solid tumor such as melanoma, head and neck, liver or kidney cancer. CDR3 loop: CASSQNRQDGYTF. At the DNA level, the sequence is TGTGCCAGCAGCCAGAACCGACAGGATGGCTACACCTTC.